This T cell receptor (beta chain) was sequenced in a study of ipilimumab plus nivolumab after autologous stem cell transplantation. The germline CDR1 and CDR2 sequences are KGHSH and LQKENI. The trim removed 5 bases at V and 1 base at J, leaving 4 bases unmatched. The CDR3 is 14 amino acids. Only in-frame clones appear in the TCRdb table, and some are missing; sequencing was by immunoSEQ multiplex PCR. This sample yields about 22,000 clones, of which just over 75% are seen a single time; 20% belongs to the top ten. The sequence was collected from a male donor with diffuse large B-cell lymphoma. The chain combines TRBV18 with TRBJ1-1, with TRBD1 identical over 7 bases. The material sequenced was PBMCs, taken in a trial of ipilimumab plus nivolumab as post-transplant consolidation. The CDR3 here is CASSTTGPNTEAFF. The CDR3 DNA sequence: TGTGCCAGCTCAACGACAGGGCCGAACACTGAAGCTTTCTTT.